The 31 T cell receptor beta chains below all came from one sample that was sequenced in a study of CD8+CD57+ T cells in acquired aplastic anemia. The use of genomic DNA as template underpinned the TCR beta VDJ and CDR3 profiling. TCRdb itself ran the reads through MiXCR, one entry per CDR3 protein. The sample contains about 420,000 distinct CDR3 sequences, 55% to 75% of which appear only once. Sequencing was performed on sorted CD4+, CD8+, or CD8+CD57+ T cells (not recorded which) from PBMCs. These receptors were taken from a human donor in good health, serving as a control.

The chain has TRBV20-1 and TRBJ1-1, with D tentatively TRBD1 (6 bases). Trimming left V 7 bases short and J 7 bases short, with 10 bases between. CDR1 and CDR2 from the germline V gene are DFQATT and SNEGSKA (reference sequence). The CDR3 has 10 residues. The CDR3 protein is CSGGGGEAFF. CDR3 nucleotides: TGCAGTGGGGGGGGCGGTGAAGCTTTCTTT.

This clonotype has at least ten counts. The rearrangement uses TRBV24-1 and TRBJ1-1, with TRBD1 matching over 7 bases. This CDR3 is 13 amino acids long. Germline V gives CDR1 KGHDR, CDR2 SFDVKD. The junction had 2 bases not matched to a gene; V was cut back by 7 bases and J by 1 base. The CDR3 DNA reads TGTGCCACCAGGGGGACAGCGAACACTGAAGCTTTCTTT. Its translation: CATRGTANTEAFF.

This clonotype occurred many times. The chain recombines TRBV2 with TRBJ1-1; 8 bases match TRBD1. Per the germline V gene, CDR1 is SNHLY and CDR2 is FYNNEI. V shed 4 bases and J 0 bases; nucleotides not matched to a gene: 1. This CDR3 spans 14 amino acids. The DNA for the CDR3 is TGTGCCAGCAGTGTGACAGGGGTGAACACTGAAGCTTTCTTT. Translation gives CASSVTGVNTEAFF.

The CDR3 here is CSVRGVTEAFF. The DNA for the CDR3 is TGCAGTGTTCGGGGGGTCACTGAAGCTTTCTTT. The chain links TRBV20-1 to TRBJ1-1; a possible D gene is TRBD1 (5 bases). The CDR3 spans 11 residues. Trimming took 7 bases from V and 4 from J, leaving 10 bases between them. Germline V gives CDR1 DFQATT, CDR2 SNEGSKA (reference sequence).

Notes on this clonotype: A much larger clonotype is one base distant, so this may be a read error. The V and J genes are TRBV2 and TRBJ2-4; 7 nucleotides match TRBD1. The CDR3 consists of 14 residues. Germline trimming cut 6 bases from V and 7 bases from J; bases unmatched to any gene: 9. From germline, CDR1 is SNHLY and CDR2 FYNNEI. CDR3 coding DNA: TGTGCCAGCAGGTGTCAGGGGGTGAGGAACATTCAGTACTTC. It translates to CASRCQGVRNIQYF.

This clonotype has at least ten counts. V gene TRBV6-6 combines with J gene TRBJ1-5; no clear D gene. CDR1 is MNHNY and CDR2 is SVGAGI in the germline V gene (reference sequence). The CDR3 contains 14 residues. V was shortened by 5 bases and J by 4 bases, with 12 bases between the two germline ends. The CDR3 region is CASSLASGNQPQHF. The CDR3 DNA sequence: TGTGCCAGCAGTCTCGCTAGTGGAAATCAGCCCCAGCATTTT.

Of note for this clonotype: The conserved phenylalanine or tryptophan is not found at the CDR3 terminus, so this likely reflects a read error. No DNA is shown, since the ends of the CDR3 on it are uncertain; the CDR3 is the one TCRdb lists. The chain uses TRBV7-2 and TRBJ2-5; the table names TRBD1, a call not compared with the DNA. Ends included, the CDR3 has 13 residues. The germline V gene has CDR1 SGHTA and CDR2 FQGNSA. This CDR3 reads CASSFSQTWGDGD.

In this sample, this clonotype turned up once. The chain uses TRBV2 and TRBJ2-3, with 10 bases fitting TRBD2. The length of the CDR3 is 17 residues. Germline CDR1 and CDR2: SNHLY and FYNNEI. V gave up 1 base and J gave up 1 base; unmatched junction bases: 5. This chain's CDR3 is CASSEGSGGSGTDTQYF. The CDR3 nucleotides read TGTGCCAGCAGTGAAGGTAGCGGGGGGTCTGGCACAGATACGCAGTATTTT.

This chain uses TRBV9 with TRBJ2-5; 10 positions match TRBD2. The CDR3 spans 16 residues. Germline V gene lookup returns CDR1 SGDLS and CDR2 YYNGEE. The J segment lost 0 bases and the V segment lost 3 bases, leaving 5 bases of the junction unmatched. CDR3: CASSAASGGHQETQYF. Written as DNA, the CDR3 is TGTGCCAGCAGCGCCGCTAGCGGGGGTCACCAAGAGACCCAGTACTTC.

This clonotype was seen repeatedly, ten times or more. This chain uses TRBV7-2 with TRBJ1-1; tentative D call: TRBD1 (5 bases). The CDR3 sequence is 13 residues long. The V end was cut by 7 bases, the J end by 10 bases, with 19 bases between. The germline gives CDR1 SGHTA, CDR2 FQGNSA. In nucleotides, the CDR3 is TGTGCCAGCACGTACGGGGGACGCGGCGGAGCTTTCTTT. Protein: CASTYGGRGGAFF.

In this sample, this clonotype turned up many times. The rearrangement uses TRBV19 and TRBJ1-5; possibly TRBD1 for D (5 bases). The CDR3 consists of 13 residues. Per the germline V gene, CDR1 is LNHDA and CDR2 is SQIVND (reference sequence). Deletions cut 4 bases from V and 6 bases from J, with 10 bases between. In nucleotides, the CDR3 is TGTGCCAGTAGTACCCAGGGAGGTCAGCCCCAGCATTTT. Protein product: CASSTQGGQPQHF.

CDR3 bases: TGTGCCAGCAGCTCACCAGGGGCCGGGGACACTGAAGCTTTCTTT. As protein: CASSSPGAGDTEAFF. The chain uses TRBV7-8 and TRBJ1-1, with a possible D match to TRBD1 (6 bases). From germline, CDR1 is SGHVS and CDR2 FQNEAQ. The CDR3 consists of 15 residues. Trimming stripped 4 bases from V and 3 bases from J, with 15 bases between.

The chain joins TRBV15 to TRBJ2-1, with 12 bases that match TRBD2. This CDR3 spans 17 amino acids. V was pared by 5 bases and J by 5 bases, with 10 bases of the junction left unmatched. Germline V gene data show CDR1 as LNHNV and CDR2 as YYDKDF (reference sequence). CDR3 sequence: CATSLRTSGRSNNEQFF. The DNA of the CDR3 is TGTGCCACCAGCCTCAGAACTAGCGGGAGGTCGAACAATGAGCAGTTCTTC.

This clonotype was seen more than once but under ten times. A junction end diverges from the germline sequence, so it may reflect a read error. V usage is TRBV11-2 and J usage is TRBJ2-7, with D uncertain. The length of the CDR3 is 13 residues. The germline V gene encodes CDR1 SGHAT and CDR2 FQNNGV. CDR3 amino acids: CASSFGAGYGQYF. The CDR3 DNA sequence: TGTGCCAGCAGCTTCGGAGCAGGTTACGGGCAGTACTTC.

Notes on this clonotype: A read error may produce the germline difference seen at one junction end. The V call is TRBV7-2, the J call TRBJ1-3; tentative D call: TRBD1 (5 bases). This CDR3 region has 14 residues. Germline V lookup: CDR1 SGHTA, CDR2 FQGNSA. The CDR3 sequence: CASSLVGPQDTIYF. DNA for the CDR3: TGTGCCAGCAGCTTAGTGGGACCCCAAGACACCATATACTTT.

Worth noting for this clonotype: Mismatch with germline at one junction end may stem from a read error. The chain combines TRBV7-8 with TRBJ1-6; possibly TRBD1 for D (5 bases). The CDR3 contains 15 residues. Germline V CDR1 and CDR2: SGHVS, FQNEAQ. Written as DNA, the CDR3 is TGCGCCAGCAGCTTAGTGGGACCGCCGAATCCACCCCACCACTTT. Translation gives CASSLVGPPNPPHHF.

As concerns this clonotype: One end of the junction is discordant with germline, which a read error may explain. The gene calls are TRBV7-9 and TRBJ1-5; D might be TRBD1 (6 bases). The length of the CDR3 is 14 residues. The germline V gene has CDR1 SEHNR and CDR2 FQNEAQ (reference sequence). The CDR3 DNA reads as TGTGCCAGCAGCCGTCGGACTAGCGGGGGGGGCGAGACGTTT. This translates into CASSRRTSGGGETF.

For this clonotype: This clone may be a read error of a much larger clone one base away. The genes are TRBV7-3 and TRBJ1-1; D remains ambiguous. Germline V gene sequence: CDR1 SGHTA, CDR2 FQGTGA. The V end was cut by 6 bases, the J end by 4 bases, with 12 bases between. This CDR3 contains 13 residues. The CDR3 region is CASRVQTSTEAFF. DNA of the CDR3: TGTGCCAGCAGGGTTCAGACGAGCACTGAAGCTTTCTTT.

CDR3 sequence reads: CASSSDRRAGLETQYF. DNA of the CDR3: TGTGCCAGCAGCTCGGACAGACGAGCGGGGCTAGAGACCCAGTACTTC. The chain combines TRBV9 with TRBJ2-5; D is perhaps TRBD2 (7 bases). Looked up from germline, CDR1 is SGDLS and CDR2 is YYNGEE. This CDR3 is 16 amino acids long. V was clipped by 4 bases and J by 4 bases, with 20 bases between them.

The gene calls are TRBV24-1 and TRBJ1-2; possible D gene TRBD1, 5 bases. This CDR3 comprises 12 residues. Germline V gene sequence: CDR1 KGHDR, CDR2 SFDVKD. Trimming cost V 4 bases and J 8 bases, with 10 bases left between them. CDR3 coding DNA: TGTGCCACCAGTGACTCAACAGGCGGCTACACCTTC. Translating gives CATSDSTGGYTF.

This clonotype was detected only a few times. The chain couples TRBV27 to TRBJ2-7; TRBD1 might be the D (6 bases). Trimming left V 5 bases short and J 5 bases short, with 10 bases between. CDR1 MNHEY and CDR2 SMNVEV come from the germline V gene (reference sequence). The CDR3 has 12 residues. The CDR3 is CASSLQGNEQYF. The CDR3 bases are TGTGCCAGCAGTCTACAGGGTAACGAGCAGTACTTC.

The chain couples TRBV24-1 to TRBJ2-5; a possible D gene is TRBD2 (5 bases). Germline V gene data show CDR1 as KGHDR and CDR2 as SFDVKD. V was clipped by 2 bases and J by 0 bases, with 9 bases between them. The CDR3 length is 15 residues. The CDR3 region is CATSDSRTHQETQYF. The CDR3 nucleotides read TGTGCCACCAGTGATTCAAGGACTCACCAAGAGACCCAGTACTTC.

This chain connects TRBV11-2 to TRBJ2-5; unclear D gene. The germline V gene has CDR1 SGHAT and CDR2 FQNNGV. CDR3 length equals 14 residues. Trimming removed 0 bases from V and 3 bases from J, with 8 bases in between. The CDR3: CASSLESLKETQYF. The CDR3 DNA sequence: TGTGCCAGCAGCTTAGAGTCACTCAAAGAGACCCAGTACTTC.

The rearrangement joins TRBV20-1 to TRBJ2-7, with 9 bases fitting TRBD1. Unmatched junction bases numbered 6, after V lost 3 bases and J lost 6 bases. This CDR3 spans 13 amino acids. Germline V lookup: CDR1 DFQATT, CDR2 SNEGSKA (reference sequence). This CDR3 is CSASTGQGLEQYF. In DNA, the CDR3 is TGCAGTGCTAGTACGGGACAGGGCCTCGAGCAGTACTTC.

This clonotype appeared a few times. CDR3 sequence: CAWSAPRGDTGELFF. The CDR3, as DNA: TGTGCCTGGAGTGCACCCAGGGGGGACACCGGGGAGCTGTTTTTT. The chain uses TRBV30 and TRBJ2-2, with D perhaps matching TRBD1 (7 bases). Trimming cost V 1 base and J 3 bases, with 12 bases left between them. The germline V gene encodes CDR1 GTSNPN and CDR2 SVGIG (reference sequence). This CDR3 is 15 amino acids long.

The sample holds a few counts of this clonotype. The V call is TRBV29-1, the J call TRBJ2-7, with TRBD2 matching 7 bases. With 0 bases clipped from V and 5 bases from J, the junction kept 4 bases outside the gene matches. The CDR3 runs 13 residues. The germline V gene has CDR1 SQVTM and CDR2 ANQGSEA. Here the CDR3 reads CSVEDGAGDEQYF. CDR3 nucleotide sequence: TGCAGCGTTGAAGATGGCGCGGGAGACGAGCAGTACTTC.

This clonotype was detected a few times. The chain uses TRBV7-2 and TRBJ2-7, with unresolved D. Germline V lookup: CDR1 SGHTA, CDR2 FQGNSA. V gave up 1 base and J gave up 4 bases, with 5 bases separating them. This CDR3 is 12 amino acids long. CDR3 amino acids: CASSLVGYEQYF. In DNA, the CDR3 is TGTGCCAGCAGCTTAGTGGGATACGAGCAGTACTTC.

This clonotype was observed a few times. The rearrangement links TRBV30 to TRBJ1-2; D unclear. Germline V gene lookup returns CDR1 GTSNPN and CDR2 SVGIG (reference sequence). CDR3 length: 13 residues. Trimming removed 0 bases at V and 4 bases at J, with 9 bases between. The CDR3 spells CAWSVRLAYGYTF. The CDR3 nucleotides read TGTGCCTGGAGTGTCCGGCTGGCCTATGGCTACACCTTC.

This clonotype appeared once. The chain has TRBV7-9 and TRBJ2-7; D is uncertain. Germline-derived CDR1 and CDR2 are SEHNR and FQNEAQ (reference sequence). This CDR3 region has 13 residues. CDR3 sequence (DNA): TGTGCCAGCAGCCTAGATGATCTAAAACTGCAGTTTGTC. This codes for CASSLDDLKLQFV.

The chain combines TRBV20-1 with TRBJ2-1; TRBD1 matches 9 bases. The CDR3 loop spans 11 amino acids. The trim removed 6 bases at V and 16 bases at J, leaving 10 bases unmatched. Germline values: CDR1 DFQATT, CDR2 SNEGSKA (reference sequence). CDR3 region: CSARTRTGDFF. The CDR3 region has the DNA TGCAGTGCCCGAACTAGGACAGGGGATTTCTTC.

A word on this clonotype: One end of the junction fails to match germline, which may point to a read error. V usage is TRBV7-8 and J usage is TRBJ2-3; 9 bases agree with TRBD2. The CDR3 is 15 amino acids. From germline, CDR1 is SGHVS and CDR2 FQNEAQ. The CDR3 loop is CAARLAGGSTDTQYF. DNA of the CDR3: TGCGCTGCTAGACTGGCGGGGGGGAGCACAGATACGCAGTATTTT.